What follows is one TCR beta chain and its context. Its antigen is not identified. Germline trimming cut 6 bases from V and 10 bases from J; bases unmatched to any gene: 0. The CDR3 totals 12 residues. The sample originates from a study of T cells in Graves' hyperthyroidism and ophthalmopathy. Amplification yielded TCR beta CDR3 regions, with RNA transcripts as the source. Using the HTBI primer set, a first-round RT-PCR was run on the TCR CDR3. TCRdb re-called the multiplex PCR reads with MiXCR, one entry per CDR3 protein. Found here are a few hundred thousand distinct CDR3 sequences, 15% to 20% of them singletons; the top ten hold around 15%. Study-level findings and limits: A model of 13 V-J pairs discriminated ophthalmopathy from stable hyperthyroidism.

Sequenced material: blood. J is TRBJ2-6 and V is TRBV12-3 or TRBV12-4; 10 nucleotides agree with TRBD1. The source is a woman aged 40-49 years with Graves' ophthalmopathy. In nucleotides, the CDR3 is TGTGCCAGCAGGGGACAGGGGAACGTCCTGACTTTC. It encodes CASRGQGNVLTF.